These T cell receptor beta chains were read from a single sample in a study of OX40 agonist ivuxolimab in advanced cancers. Sequenced by immunoSEQ multiplex PCR; TCRdb stores in-frame clones only, minus some. This sample has over 85,000 clones, with approximately 93% found just once. The material was CD4+ or CD8+ T cells sorted from blood, obtained in a trial of the OX40 agonist ivuxolimab. These receptors all come from an adult with an advanced solid tumor such as melanoma, head and neck, liver or kidney cancer. The CDR3 runs from the conserved cysteine through the conserved F or W. The D gene is left open where the match is weak.

J gene | D gene | V gene | CDR3 protein
TRBJ2-1 | TRBD2 | TRBV19 | CASSMLRTSGDEQFF
TRBJ1-1 | NA | TRBV4-1 | CASSPMGLTEAFF
TRBJ2-1 | TRBD2 | TRBV11-2 | CASSWGLAVNNEQFF
TRBJ1-2 | NA | TRBV7-6 | CASSLNRARYGYTF
TRBJ2-3 | TRBD2 | TRBV7-3 | CASSFTGTSGTDTQYF
TRBJ2-5 | TRBD1 | TRBV5-1 | CASSPAPGTGQETQYF
TRBJ1-6 | NA | TRBV4-2 | CASSQDSGIGSPLHF
TRBJ1-5 | NA | TRBV10-3 | CAISVGNQPQHF
TRBJ2-3 | TRBD2 | TRBV14 | CASSLLSGTSGRRSTDTQYF
TRBJ1-5 | NA | TRBV2 | CASSRRGVNQPQHF
TRBJ1-1 | NA | TRBV28 | CASSFRIEAFF
TRBJ2-1 | TRBD2 | TRBV7-9 | CASSMRGNEQFF
TRBJ1-2 | NA | TRBV18 | CASSPTMTEPHGYTF
TRBJ1-2 | NA | TRBV11-2 | CASSLGTNYGYTF
TRBJ1-2 | NA | TRBV30 | CAWSVGLGYGYTF
TRBJ2-2 | TRBD1 | TRBV5-1 | CASSLTLTGAFAGELFF
TRBJ2-1 | NA | TRBV1 | CTSSPRTSLYEQFF
TRBJ2-1 | NA | TRBV6-5 | CASSSNEQFF
TRBJ1-3 | NA | TRBV28 | CASRNRVRNTIYF
TRBJ2-1 | TRBD1 | TRBV28 | CASSSIRGQPVNEQFF
TRBJ2-5 | NA | TRBV4-3 | CASSRTFQGGETQYF
TRBJ1-2 | TRBD1 | TRBV9 | CASSTGGSHGYTF
TRBJ2-7 | NA | TRBV9 | CASSPRWGAERYEQYF
TRBJ2-1 | NA | TRBV5-1 | CASSSGVGTYNEQFF
TRBJ2-1 | NA | TRBV7-2 | CASSARGTASYNEQFF
TRBJ2-5 | NA | TRBV28 | CASRTRRGKETQYF
TRBJ2-3 | NA | TRBV28 | CASSPPRTDSSTDTQYF
TRBJ1-2 | TRBD1 | TRBV28 | CASSLEQGSDGYTF
TRBJ1-1 | NA | TRBV25-1 | CASSVRQNTEAFF
TRBJ2-3 | NA | TRBV29-1 | CSVESGDTQYF
TRBJ2-7 | NA | TRBV28 | CASSLINGLGTYEQYF
TRBJ2-1 | NA | TRBV4-1 | CASSQERTLYNEQFF
TRBJ1-3 | NA | TRBV30 | CAWRSGESGNTIYF
TRBJ1-2 | NA | TRBV30 | CAWTTGTRGGYTF
TRBJ2-1 | NA | TRBV5-1 | CASSFQGNNEQFF
TRBJ1-6 | NA | TRBV2 | CASSEQGTNSPLHF
TRBJ2-3 | NA | TRBV10-3 | CAISPSAGTDTQYF
TRBJ2-6 | NA | TRBV28 | CASSGGPGTTSGANVLTF
TRBJ1-1 | TRBD1 | TRBV2 | CASSDPGQLNTEAFF
TRBJ2-5 | NA | TRBV5-1 | CASSWGLETQYF
TRBJ1-5 | NA | TRBV6-5 | CASTQGLNQPQHF
TRBJ1-2 | NA | TRBV7-9 | CASSFVPDSYGYTF
TRBJ2-5 | NA | TRBV2 | CASRTRLQETQYF
TRBJ2-7 | TRBD1 | TRBV27 | CASSSDRGSSYEQYF
TRBJ1-1 | NA | TRBV7-2 | CASSRYRELEAFF
TRBJ2-6 | NA | TRBV29-1 | CSVAREHGANVLTF
TRBJ2-5 | NA | TRBV11-3 | CASSLGLQETQYF
TRBJ1-4 | NA | TRBV29-1 | CSAGGGNEKLFF